This T cell receptor beta chain was found in a study of cytomegalovirus exposure and HLA in healthy donors. Regarding the study as a whole: It was reported that TCR beta sequences correctly inferred the HLA-A and HLA-B alleles for most subjects.

As regards this clone: Its specificity is unknown.

Primers: 60 Vbeta forward and 13 Jbeta reverse. Data came from immunoSEQ multiplex PCR; TCRdb stores just in-frame clones and leaves some out. The sample carries 200,000 to 250,000 clones, roughly 80% recorded once. Germline V CDR1 and CDR2: KGHSH, LQKENI. Trimming stripped 0 bases from V and 3 bases from J, with 9 bases between. The length of the CDR3 is 15 residues. The V call is TRBV18, the J call TRBJ1-3; D unclear. The sequence was obtained from a male donor in good health and CMV-seronegative. Material for sequencing was PBMCs. CDR3 amino acids: CASSPPSTFGNTIYF. The CDR3 DNA is TGTGCCAGCTCACCACCTTCGACATTTGGAAACACCATATATTTT.